This TCR beta chain was profiled in a study of CD8 T cells in ankylosing spondylitis. Overall study results and limits: From matched ankylosing spondylitis synovial fluid, disease-linked clones were reportedly recovered at significantly enriched levels. Clones that were linked to disease were CD8+ and were relatively rare in peripheral blood.

With molecular barcodes, quantitative 5'-RACE was used to make the TCR beta libraries. TCRdb ran MiXCR on the 5' RACE reads and lists one entry per CDR3 protein. The top ten hold approximately 0.61% of the sample, which has 250,000 or so distinct CDR3 sequences, about 24% seen once. CDR3 size: 14 residues. Trimming cost V 3 bases and J 6 bases, with 13 bases left between them. Per germline, CDR1 MNHEY and CDR2 SMNVEV (reference sequence). This clonotype was counted at least ten times. Antigen: not known. V usage is TRBV27 and J usage is TRBJ2-3; D unresolved. Sample: blood, either unsorted or a sorted T cell fraction (not recorded which). The sequence came from a male donor with ankylosing spondylitis or in good health (not recorded which). CDR3 residues: CASSLDLNGDTQYF. Here the CDR3 DNA reads TGTGCCAGCAGTTTGGACCTAAACGGGGATACGCAGTATTTT.